A single sample is the source of the 9 T cell receptor beta chains below, sequenced in a study of control samples from healthy donors and cancer patients. Generated by immunoSEQ multiplex PCR, the TCRdb table keeps only in-frame clones and is missing some. The repertoire includes 75,000 to 100,000 clones, roughly 88% of them detected once, and approximately 14% sits in the top ten. Material for sequencing was blood. Receptor source: a man aged 30 to 39 in good health.

The chain uses TRBV2 and TRBJ2-7; 12 bases agree with TRBD2. The CDR3 has 15 amino acids. CDR1 is SNHLY and CDR2 is FYNNEI in the germline V gene. J gave up 4 bases and V 6 bases, and 7 bases lay outside the gene matches. The CDR3 region is CASRPLAGGQYEQYF. CDR3 nucleotides: TGTGCCAGCAGACCACTAGCGGGAGGACAGTACGAGCAGTACTTC.

The rearrangement joins TRBV10-3 to TRBJ1-3; 12 bases fit TRBD1. The germline CDR1 and CDR2 sequences are ENHRY and SYGVKD. The V segment lost 6 bases and the J segment 2 bases; nucleotides outside the gene matches: 5. The length of the CDR3 is 16 residues. The CDR3 bases are TGTGCCATCAGGCCCGGGACAGGGGGCCCTGGAAACACCATATATTTT. Encoded protein: CAIRPGTGGPGNTIYF.

The chain has TRBV28 and TRBJ1-2, with TRBD1 as a possible D gene (5 bases). The V gene lost 2 bases and the J gene lost 4 bases, with 8 bases spanning the gap. The CDR3 has 13 amino acids. Germline lookup yields CDR1 MDHEN and CDR2 SYDVKM. In DNA, the CDR3 is TGTGCCAGCAGTTTAGACAGAGCCTATGGCTACACCTTC. Protein sequence: CASSLDRAYGYTF.

The chain carries TRBV9 and TRBJ1-2; 7 nucleotides match TRBD1. The germline V gene encodes CDR1 SGDLS and CDR2 YYNGEE. CDR3 length: 17 amino acids. V trimming: 0 bases; J trimming: 6 bases; junction bases outside the gene matches: 14. The CDR3 loop reads CASSVGDRTGGSHGYTF. The CDR3 nucleotides read TGTGCCAGCAGCGTAGGTGATCGGACAGGAGGATCCCATGGCTACACCTTC.

The V call is TRBV12-3 or TRBV12-4, the J call TRBJ2-7; no definite D call. There are 13 residues in the CDR3. V was pared by 8 bases and J by 0 bases, with 11 bases between. CDR3 DNA sequence: TGTGCCAGCGGCGTTCGGCCCTCCTACGAGCAGTACTTC. This gives the protein CASGVRPSYEQYF.

V gene TRBV4-1 combines with J gene TRBJ1-2; D unclear. The V end was cut by 0 bases, the J end by 0 bases, with 8 bases between. Germline V gene data show CDR1 as MGHRA and CDR2 as YSYEKL. This CDR3 has 15 amino acids. DNA of the CDR3: TGCGCCAGCAGCCAAGAAAGTTTTCCTAACTATGGCTACACCTTC. Translation: CASSQESFPNYGYTF.

The chain combines TRBV3-1 (or the pseudogene TRBV3-2) with TRBJ2-1, with D tentatively TRBD1 (5 bases). CDR1 is LGHDT and CDR2 is YNNKEL in the germline V gene (reference sequence). This CDR3 comprises 14 residues. The germline V and J ends were trimmed by 6 bases and 8 bases, with 17 bases remaining between them. The CDR3 DNA reads TGTGCCAGCAGGGACACGTCCTTAGCCGATGAGCAGTTCTTC. Its protein product is CASRDTSLADEQFF.

The J gene is TRBJ2-1, the V gene TRBV16; TRBD2 matches 13 bases. CDR3 length: 15 residues. CDR1 KGHSY and CDR2 FQNENV come from the germline V gene. Germline trimming cut 5 bases from V and 6 bases from J; bases unmatched to any gene: 4. The CDR3 nucleotides are TGTGCCAGCAGCACGGGACTAGCGGGACTCAATGAGCAGTTCTTC. It translates to CASSTGLAGLNEQFF.

The J gene is TRBJ1-5, the V gene TRBV19, with no clear D. Germline lookup yields CDR1 LNHDA and CDR2 SQIVND (reference sequence). Trimming took 6 bases from V and 0 from J, leaving 9 bases between them. This CDR3 contains 14 residues. The CDR3 nucleotides are TGTGCCAGTAGGTCCGAGTATAGCAATCAGCCCCAGCATTTT. Translation gives CASRSEYSNQPQHF.